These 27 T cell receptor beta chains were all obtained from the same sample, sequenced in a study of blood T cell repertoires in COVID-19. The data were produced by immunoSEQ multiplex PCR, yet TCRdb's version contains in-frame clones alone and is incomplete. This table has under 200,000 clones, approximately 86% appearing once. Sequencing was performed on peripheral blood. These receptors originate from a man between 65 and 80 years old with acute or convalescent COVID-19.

CDR3 residues: CASSLEGSSSTDTQYF. CDR3 sequence (DNA): TGTGCCAGCAGTTTAGAGGGATCCTCTAGCACAGATACGCAGTATTTT. The chain employs TRBV27 and TRBJ2-3; perhaps TRBD2 as D (5 bases). This CDR3 region has 16 residues. Per germline, CDR1 MNHEY and CDR2 SMNVEV (reference sequence). The V end lost 2 bases, the J end lost 0 bases, and 12 bases lay between the germline ends.

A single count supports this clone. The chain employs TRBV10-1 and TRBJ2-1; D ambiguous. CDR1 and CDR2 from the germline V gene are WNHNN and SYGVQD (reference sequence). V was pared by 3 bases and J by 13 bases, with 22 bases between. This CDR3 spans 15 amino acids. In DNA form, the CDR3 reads TGCGCCAGCAGTGACCTTAACGCGGCCATCTCGAGACAGTTCTTC. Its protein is CASSDLNAAISRQFF.

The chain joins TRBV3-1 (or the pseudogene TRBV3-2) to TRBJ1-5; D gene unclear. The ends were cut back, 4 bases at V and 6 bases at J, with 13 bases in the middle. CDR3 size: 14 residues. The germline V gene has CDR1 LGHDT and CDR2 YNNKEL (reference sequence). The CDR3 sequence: CASSRGVIIQPQHF. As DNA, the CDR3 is TGTGCCAGCAGCCGTGGAGTTATTATTCAGCCCCAGCATTTT.

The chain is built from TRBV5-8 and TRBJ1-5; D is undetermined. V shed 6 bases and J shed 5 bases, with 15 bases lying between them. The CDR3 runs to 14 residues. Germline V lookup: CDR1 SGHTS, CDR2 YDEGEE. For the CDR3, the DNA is TGTGCCAGCACCTCTGAGGGTTTTGATCAGCCCCAGCATTTT. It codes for CASTSEGFDQPQHF.

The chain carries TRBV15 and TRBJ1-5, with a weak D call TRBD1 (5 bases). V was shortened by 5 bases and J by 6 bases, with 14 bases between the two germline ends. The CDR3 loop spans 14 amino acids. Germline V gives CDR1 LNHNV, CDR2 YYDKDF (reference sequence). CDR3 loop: CATSPAGLGQPQHF. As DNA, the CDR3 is TGTGCCACCAGCCCGGCAGGGTTGGGTCAGCCCCAGCATTTT.

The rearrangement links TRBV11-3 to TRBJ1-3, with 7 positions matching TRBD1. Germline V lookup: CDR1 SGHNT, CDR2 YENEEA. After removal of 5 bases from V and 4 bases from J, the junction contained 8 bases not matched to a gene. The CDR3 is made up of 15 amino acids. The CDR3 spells CASSLDRGQGNTIYF. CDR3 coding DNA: TGTGCCAGCAGCCTCGATAGGGGGCAAGGAAACACCATATATTTT. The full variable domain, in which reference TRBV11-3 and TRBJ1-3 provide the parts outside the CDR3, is EAGVVQSPRYKIIEKKQPVAFWCNPISGHNTLYWYLQNLGQGPELLIRYENEEAVDDSQLPKDRFSAERLKGVDSTLKIQPAELGDSAVYLCASSLDRGQGNTIYFGEGSWLTVV.

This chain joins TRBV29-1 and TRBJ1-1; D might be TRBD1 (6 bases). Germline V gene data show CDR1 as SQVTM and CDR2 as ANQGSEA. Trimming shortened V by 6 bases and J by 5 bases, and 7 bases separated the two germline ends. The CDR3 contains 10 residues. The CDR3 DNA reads TGCAGCGTAGGGGGAACTGAAGCTTTCTTT. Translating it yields CSVGGTEAFF.

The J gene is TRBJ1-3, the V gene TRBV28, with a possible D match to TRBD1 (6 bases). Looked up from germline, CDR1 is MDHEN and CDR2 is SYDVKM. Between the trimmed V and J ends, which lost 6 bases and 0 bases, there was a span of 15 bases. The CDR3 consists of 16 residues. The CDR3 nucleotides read TGTGCCAGCAGCTTGGGGGGGGGCGACTCTGGAAACACCATATATTTT. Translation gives CASSLGGGDSGNTIYF.

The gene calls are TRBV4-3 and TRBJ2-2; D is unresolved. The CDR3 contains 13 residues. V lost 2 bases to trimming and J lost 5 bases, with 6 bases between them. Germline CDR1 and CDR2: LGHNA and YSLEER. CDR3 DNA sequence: TGCGCCAGCAGCCAAATCGGGACCGGGGAGCTGTTTTTT. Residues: CASSQIGTGELFF.

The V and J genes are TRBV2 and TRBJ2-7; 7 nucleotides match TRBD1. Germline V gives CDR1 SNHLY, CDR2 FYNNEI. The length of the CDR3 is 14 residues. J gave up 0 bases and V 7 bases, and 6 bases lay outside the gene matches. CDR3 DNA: TGTGCCAGCAAAGGTGACAGGGCCTCCTACGAGCAGTACTTC. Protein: CASKGDRASYEQYF.

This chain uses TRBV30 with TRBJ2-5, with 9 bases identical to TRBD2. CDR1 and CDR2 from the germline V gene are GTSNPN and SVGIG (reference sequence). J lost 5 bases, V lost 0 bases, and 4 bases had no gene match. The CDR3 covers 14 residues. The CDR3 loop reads CAWSVSGGGETQYF. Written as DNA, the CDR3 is TGTGCCTGGAGTGTTAGCGGGGGCGGGGAGACCCAGTACTTC.

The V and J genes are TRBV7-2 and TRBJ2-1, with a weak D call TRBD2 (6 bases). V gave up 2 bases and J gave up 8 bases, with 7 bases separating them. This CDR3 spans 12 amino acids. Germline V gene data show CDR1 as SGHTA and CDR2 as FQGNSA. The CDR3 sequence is CASSLREDEQFF. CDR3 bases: TGTGCCAGCAGCTTAAGGGAGGATGAGCAGTTCTTC.

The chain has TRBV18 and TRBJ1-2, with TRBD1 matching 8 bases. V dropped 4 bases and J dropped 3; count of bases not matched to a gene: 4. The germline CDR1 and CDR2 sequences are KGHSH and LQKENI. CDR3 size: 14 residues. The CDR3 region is CASSLDRGDYGYTF. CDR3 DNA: TGTGCCAGCTCACTCGACAGGGGAGACTATGGCTACACCTTC.

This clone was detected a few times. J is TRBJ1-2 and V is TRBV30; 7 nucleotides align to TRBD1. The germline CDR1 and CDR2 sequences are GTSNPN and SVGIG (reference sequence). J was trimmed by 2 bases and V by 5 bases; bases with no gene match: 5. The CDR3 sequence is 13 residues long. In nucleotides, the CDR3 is TGTGCCTGGGACCTACAGGGGAACTATGGCTACACCTTC. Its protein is CAWDLQGNYGYTF.

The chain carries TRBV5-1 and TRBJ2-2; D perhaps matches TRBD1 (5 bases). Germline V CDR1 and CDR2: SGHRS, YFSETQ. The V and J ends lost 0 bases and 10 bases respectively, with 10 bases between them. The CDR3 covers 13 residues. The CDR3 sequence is CASSLEGLEELFF. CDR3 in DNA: TGCGCCAGCAGCTTGGAGGGGCTAGAGGAGCTGTTTTTT. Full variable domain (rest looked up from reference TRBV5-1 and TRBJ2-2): KAGVTQTPRYLIKTRGQQVTLSCSPISGHRSVSWYQQTPGQGLQFLFEYFSETQRNKGNFPGRFSGRQFSNSRSEMNVSTLELGDSALYLCASSLEGLEELFFGEGSRLTVL.

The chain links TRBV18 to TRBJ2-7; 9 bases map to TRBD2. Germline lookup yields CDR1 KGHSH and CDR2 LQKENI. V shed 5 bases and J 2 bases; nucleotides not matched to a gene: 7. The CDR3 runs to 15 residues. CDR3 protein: CASSEVAGATYEQYF. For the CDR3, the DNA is TGTGCCAGCTCAGAAGTAGCGGGGGCAACCTACGAGCAGTACTTC.

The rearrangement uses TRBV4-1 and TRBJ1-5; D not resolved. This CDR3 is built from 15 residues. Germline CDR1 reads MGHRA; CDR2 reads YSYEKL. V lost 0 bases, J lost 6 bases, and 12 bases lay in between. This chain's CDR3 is CASSQERVGSQPQHF. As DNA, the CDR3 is TGCGCCAGCAGCCAAGAGAGGGTGGGTAGTCAGCCCCAGCATTTT.

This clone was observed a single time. CDR3 nucleotides: TGCAGCGGCTCCCGGGACAGCCTGGTTGATGAGCAGTTCTTC. It is translated as CSGSRDSLVDEQFF. The chain combines TRBV29-1 with TRBJ2-1; 7 nucleotides align to TRBD1. Unmatched junction bases numbered 14, after V lost 7 bases and J lost 8 bases. The CDR3 sequence is 14 residues long. Germline assignment: CDR1 SQVTM and CDR2 ANQGSEA.

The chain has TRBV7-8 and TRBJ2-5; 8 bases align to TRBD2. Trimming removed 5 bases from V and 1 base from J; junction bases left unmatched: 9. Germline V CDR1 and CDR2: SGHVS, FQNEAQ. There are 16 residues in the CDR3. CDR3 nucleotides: TGTGCCAGCAGCCGTTTCCAACTAGCGGCCCAAGAGACCCAGTACTTC. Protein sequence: CASSRFQLAAQETQYF.

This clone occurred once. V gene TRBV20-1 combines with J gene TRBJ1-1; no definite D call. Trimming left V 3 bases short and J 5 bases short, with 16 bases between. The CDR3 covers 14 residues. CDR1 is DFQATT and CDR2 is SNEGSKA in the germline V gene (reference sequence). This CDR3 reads CSASKAGIGTEAFF. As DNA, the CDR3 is TGCAGTGCTAGTAAGGCCGGGATTGGGACTGAAGCTTTCTTT.

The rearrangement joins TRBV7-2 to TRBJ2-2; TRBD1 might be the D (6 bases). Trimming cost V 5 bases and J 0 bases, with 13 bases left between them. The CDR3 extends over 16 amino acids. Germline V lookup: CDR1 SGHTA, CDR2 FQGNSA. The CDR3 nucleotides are TGTGCCAGCAGCCCGGGACACCTCGCGAACACCGGGGAGCTGTTTTTT. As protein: CASSPGHLANTGELFF. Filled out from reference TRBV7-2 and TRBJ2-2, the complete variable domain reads GAGVSQSPSNKVTEKGKDVELRCDPISGHTALYWYRQSLGQGLEFLIYFQGNSAPDKSGLPSDRFSAERTGGSVSTLTIQRTQQEDSAVYLCASSPGHLANTGELFFGEGSRLTVL.

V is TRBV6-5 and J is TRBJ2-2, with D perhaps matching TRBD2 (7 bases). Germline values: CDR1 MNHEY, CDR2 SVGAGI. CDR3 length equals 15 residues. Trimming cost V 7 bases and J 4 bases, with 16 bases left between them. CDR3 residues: CASTAGALGTGELFF. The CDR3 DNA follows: TGTGCCAGCACCGCGGGGGCCCTCGGCACCGGGGAGCTGTTTTTT.

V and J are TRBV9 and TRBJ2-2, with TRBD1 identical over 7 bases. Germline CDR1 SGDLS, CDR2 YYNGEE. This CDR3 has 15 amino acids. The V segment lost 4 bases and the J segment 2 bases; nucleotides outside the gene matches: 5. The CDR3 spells CASSIGTANTGELFF. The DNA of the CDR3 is TGTGCCAGCAGCATCGGGACAGCTAACACCGGGGAGCTGTTTTTT.

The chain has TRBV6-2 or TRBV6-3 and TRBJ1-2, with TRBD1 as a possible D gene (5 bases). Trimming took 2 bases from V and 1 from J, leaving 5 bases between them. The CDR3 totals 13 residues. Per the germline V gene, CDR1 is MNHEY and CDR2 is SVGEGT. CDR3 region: CASSYDSNYGYTF. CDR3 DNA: TGTGCCAGCAGTTACGACAGTAACTATGGCTACACCTTC.

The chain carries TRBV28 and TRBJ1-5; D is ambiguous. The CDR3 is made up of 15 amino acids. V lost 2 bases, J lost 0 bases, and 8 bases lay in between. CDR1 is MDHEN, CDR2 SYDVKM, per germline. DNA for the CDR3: TGTGCCAGCAGTTTAACTCGGGTTAGCAATCAGCCCCAGCATTTT. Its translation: CASSLTRVSNQPQHF. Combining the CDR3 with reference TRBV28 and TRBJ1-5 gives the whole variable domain DVKVTQSSRYLVKRTGEKVFLECVQDMDHENMFWYRQDPGLGLRLIYFSYDVKMKEKGDIPEGYSVSREKKERFSLILESASTNQTSMYLCASSLTRVSNQPQHFGDGTRLSIL.

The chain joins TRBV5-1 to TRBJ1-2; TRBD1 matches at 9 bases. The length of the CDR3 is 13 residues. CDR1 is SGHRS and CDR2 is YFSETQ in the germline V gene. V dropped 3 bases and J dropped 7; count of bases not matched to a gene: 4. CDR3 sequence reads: CASSWGQGSGYTF. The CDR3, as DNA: TGCGCCAGCAGCTGGGGACAGGGCTCTGGCTACACCTTC.

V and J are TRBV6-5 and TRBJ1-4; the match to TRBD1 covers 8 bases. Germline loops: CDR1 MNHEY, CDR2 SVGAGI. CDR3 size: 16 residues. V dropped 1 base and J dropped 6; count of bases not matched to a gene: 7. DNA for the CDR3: TGTGCCAGCAGTTACTGGGGCGGGACAGGTGATGAAAAACTGTTTTTT. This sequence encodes CASSYWGGTGDEKLFF.